Following are 22 T cell receptor beta chains from one sample sequenced in a study of cytomegalovirus exposure and HLA in healthy donors. TCRdb's copy holds only in-frame clones and misses some; the assay was immunoSEQ multiplex PCR. This sample carries over 200,000 clones, about 86% of them seen once, and the ten largest clones take roughly 2.8%. Input material: PBMCs. The receptors derive from a woman between 18 and 29 years old in good health and CMV-seronegative.

The chain combines TRBV27 with TRBJ1-2; D not resolved. This CDR3 region has 15 residues. The germline V gene encodes CDR1 MNHEY and CDR2 SMNVEV (reference sequence). The ends were cut back, 6 bases at V and 0 bases at J, with 14 bases in the middle. In nucleotides, the CDR3 is TGTGCCAGCAGCCAACTCTCTCGAACTAACTATGGCTACACCTTC. Its protein is CASSQLSRTNYGYTF.

The chain links TRBV27 to TRBJ2-7; 14 bases fit TRBD2. The ends lost 4 bases at V and 7 bases at J; junction bases unmatched: 6. The germline V gene has CDR1 MNHEY and CDR2 SMNVEV (reference sequence). This CDR3 is 15 amino acids long. This chain's CDR3 is CASSSGTSGSGEQYF. The CDR3 nucleotides read TGTGCCAGCAGTTCCGGGACTAGCGGGAGTGGAGAGCAGTACTTC.

The V gene is TRBV6-1, the J gene TRBJ2-5, with D possibly being TRBD2 (5 bases). Germline loops: CDR1 MNHNS, CDR2 SASEGT. Trimming stripped 9 bases from V and 1 base from J, with 18 bases between. This CDR3 is built from 15 residues. CDR3 sequence reads: CASRRGVGSQETQYF. The CDR3 DNA follows: TGTGCCAGTCGCCGGGGAGTGGGGTCCCAAGAGACCCAGTACTTC.

This chain joins TRBV29-1 and TRBJ2-1, with 9 positions matching TRBD2. In germline, CDR1 is SQVTM, CDR2 ANQGSEA. The length of the CDR3 is 18 residues. Germline trimming cut 3 bases from V and 5 bases from J; bases unmatched to any gene: 17. DNA for the CDR3: TGCAGCGTTGATGGTGCTAGCGGGAACAAGAAGGACCACAATGAGCAGTTCTTC. It specifies CSVDGASGNKKDHNEQFF.

The chain joins TRBV7-6 to TRBJ1-2, with 9 bases aligning to TRBD1. Trimming at V came to 5 bases and at J to 4 bases, leaving 8 bases not matched to a gene. The V gene's germline CDR1 is SGHVS and CDR2 FNYEAQ. This CDR3 spans 15 amino acids. The CDR3 coding sequence is TGTGCCAGCAGCCCAGGGACAGGGATCGGCTATGGCTACACCTTC. Translation gives CASSPGTGIGYGYTF. Looking up the rest from reference TRBV7-6 and TRBJ1-2 gives the full variable domain: GAGVSQSPRYKVTKRGQDVALRCDPISGHVSLYWYRQALGQGPEFLTYFNYEAQQDKSGLPNDRFSAERPEGSISTLTIQRTEQRDSAMYRCASSPGTGIGYGYTFGSGTRLTVV.

In DNA, the CDR3 is TGTGCCAGCAGCGCCGAACCAGGGGGGTCGCCGCCCCAGCATTTT. Protein: CASSAEPGGSPPQHF. The chain recombines TRBV5-6 with TRBJ1-5; the match to TRBD1 covers 7 bases. Trimming took 4 bases from V and 9 from J; bases not matched to a gene: 13. The germline gives CDR1 SGHDT, CDR2 YYEEEE. The CDR3 runs 15 residues.

V gene TRBV11-2 combines with J gene TRBJ2-7, with TRBD2 matching over 12 bases. This CDR3 has 14 residues. In germline, CDR1 is SGHAT, CDR2 FQNNGV. Unmatched junction bases numbered 3, after V lost 3 bases and J lost 6 bases. The CDR3 sequence is CASSFELAGGEQYF. The CDR3, as DNA: TGTGCCAGCAGCTTCGAACTAGCGGGAGGCGAGCAGTACTTC.

Points on this clone: Within the sample, other DNA sequences also encode this same CDR3. The chain employs TRBV9 and TRBJ2-1; TRBD2 agrees at 7 bases. Trimming took 0 bases from V and 1 from J; bases not matched to a gene: 1. CDR1 and CDR2 (germline): SGDLS, YYNGEE. This CDR3 spans 15 amino acids. The CDR3 loop is CASSVGGGSYNEQFF. CDR3 bases: TGTGCCAGCAGCGTAGGGGGGGGTTCCTACAATGAGCAGTTCTTC.

This clone was recorded a few times. This sequence joins TRBV19 and TRBJ2-7; the match to TRBD1 covers 12 bases. V gave up 2 bases and J gave up 5 bases; unmatched junction bases: 7. CDR3 length: 16 amino acids. Germline V CDR1 and CDR2: LNHDA, SQIVND (reference sequence). CDR3: CASSIKGGTGGDEQYF. For the CDR3, the DNA is TGTGCCAGTAGTATAAAGGGCGGGACAGGGGGCGACGAGCAGTACTTC.

This sequence joins TRBV6-1 and TRBJ1-1; 9 bases line up with TRBD1. This CDR3 is 14 amino acids long. Germline CDR1 is MNHNS and CDR2 is SASEGT. V gave up 9 bases and J gave up 0 bases; unmatched junction bases: 5. The CDR3 bases are TGTGCCAGTACAGGGGGCAGATTGAACACTGAAGCTTTCTTT. It encodes CASTGGRLNTEAFF.

The sample holds a few counts of this clone. The chain carries TRBV2 and TRBJ1-2, with TRBD1 matching 8 bases. CDR1 SNHLY and CDR2 FYNNEI come from the germline V gene. There are 12 residues in the CDR3. Unmatched junction bases numbered 4, after V lost 9 bases and J lost 4 bases. The DNA for the CDR3 is TGTGCCAGTAGGGGACAGGCCTATGGCTACACCTTC. Encoded protein: CASRGQAYGYTF.

This sequence joins TRBV28 and TRBJ2-2, with 8 bases fitting TRBD2. The CDR3 has 15 residues. Trimming at V came to 5 bases and at J to 6 bases, leaving 8 bases not matched to a gene. Germline V gene data show CDR1 as MDHEN and CDR2 as SYDVKM. CDR3 region: CASSAPGGKSGELFF. In DNA, the CDR3 is TGTGCCAGCAGTGCCCCGGGAGGGAAATCCGGGGAGCTGTTTTTT.

The rearrangement uses TRBV28 and TRBJ1-2; maybe TRBD1 (5 bases). The CDR3 has 13 residues. Germline lookup yields CDR1 MDHEN and CDR2 SYDVKM. The V gene lost 7 bases and the J gene lost 4 bases, with 13 bases spanning the gap. CDR3 coding DNA: TGTGCCAGCAACGACAGACTCTCCTATGGCTACACCTTC. This sequence encodes CASNDRLSYGYTF.

The V call is TRBV27, the J call TRBJ1-2, with TRBD1 identical over 9 bases. This CDR3 is 17 amino acids long. With 3 bases clipped from V and 2 bases from J, the junction kept 10 bases outside the gene matches. Germline CDR1 reads MNHEY; CDR2 reads SMNVEV (reference sequence). The CDR3 DNA sequence: TGTGCCAGCAGTTTTAAGGGGCAGGGACAGGGAAACTATGGCTACACCTTC. This translates into CASSFKGQGQGNYGYTF.

The J gene is TRBJ2-5, the V gene TRBV10-3, with 8 nucleotides matching TRBD1. With 4 bases clipped from V and 4 bases from J, the junction kept 5 bases outside the gene matches. The CDR3 sequence is 14 residues long. Germline V gene sequence: CDR1 ENHRY, CDR2 SYGVKD. CDR3 DNA sequence: TGTGCCATCAGTGCAGACAGGGGAGGAGAGACCCAGTACTTC. Residues: CAISADRGGETQYF.

The gene calls are TRBV6-1 and TRBJ2-3, with 10 bases fitting TRBD2. V shed 4 bases, J shed 1 base, and the junction held 2 bases outside the gene matches. The CDR3 loop spans 15 amino acids. The V gene's germline CDR1 is MNHNS and CDR2 SASEGT. CDR3 nucleotides: TGTGCCAGCAGTGTTCTAGCGGGAGGCACAGATACGCAGTATTTT. Translation: CASSVLAGGTDTQYF.

V and J are TRBV7-6 and TRBJ2-5; no clear D. With 2 bases removed from V and 2 bases from J, the gap between germline ends came to 9 bases. This CDR3 is 14 amino acids long. The germline CDR1 and CDR2 sequences are SGHVS and FNYEAQ. The DNA for the CDR3 is TGTGCCAGCAGCTTATTACTGACTCAAGAGACCCAGTACTTC. Its protein is CASSLLLTQETQYF.

The chain combines TRBV7-6 with TRBJ1-1; D may be TRBD1 (5 bases). Germline V CDR1 and CDR2: SGHVS, FNYEAQ. The V end lost 5 bases, the J end lost 4 bases, and 17 bases lay between the germline ends. The CDR3 totals 15 residues. The CDR3 nucleotides read TGTGCCAGCAGCCCCTTCTTAGAAGACAGCACTGAAGCTTTCTTT. It is translated as CASSPFLEDSTEAFF.

The J gene is TRBJ1-3, the V gene TRBV1; TRBD1 is taken as the D call from the table, unchecked against the DNA. TRBV1 is a documented pseudogene. The length of the CDR3 is 17 residues. Written as DNA, the CDR3 is TGCACCAGCAGCACAAGATCAGGACAGGGGCGCGGAAACACCATATATTTT. The encoded protein is CTSSTRSGQGRGNTIYF.

The chain combines TRBV7-9 with TRBJ2-1; the match to TRBD2 covers 7 bases. This CDR3 is 13 amino acids long. Germline V lookup: CDR1 SEHNR, CDR2 FQNEAQ (reference sequence). With V trimmed by 5 bases and J by 15 bases, 13 bases remained unmatched. CDR3 coding DNA: TGTGCCAGCAGCCGTCGGGACTACTACTTTCCGTTCTTC. This translates into CASSRRDYYFPFF.

The chain uses TRBV5-1 and TRBJ1-5, with D unclear. Trimming pared 4 bases from V and 6 bases from J, leaving 17 bases between. The germline V gene encodes CDR1 SGHRS and CDR2 YFSETQ. CDR3 length: 15 residues. CDR3 amino acids: CASSPEGGVGQPQHF. CDR3 nucleotides: TGCGCCAGCAGCCCGGAGGGTGGGGTCGGTCAGCCCCAGCATTTT.

The chain couples TRBV5-1 to TRBJ1-1; a possible D gene is TRBD1 (5 bases). Germline values: CDR1 SGHRS, CDR2 YFSETQ. With 0 bases removed from V and 6 bases from J, the gap between germline ends came to 15 bases. The CDR3 runs to 15 residues. CDR3 nucleotides: TGCGCCAGCAGCTTGGCCCCGGGGGAGACGGCTGAAGCTTTCTTT. Translation gives CASSLAPGETAEAFF. Together with reference TRBV5-1 and TRBJ1-1, the CDR3 gives the full variable domain: KAGVTQTPRYLIKTRGQQVTLSCSPISGHRSVSWYQQTPGQGLQFLFEYFSETQRNKGNFPGRFSGRQFSNSRSEMNVSTLELGDSALYLCASSLAPGETAEAFFGQGTRLTVV.